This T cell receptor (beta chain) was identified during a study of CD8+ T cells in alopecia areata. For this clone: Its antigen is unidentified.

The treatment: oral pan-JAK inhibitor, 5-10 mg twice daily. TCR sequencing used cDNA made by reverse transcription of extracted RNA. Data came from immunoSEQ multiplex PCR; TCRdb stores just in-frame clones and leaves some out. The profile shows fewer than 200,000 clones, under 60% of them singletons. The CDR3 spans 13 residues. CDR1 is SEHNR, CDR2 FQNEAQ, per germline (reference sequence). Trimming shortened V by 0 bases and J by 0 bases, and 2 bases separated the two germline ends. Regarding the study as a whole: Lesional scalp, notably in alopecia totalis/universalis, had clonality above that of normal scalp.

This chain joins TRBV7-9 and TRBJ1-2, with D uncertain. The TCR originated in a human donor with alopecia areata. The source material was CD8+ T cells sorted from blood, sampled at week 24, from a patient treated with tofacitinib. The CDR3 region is CASSLATNYGYTF. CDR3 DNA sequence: TGTGCCAGCAGCTTAGCAACTAACTATGGCTACACCTTC.